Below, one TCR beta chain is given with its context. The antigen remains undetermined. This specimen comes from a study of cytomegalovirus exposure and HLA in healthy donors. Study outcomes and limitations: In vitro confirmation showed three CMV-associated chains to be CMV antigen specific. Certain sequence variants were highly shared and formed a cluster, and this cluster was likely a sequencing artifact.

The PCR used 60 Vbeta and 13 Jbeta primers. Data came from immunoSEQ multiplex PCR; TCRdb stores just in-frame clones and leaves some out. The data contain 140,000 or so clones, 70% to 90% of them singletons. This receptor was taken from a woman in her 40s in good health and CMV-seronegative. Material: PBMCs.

CDR3 region: CASSLALKPTSAETQYF. The CDR3 DNA reads TGCGCCAGCAGCTTGGCCCTGAAACCGACTAGCGCTGAGACCCAGTACTTC. The rearrangement joins TRBV5-1 to TRBJ2-5; 8 bases align to TRBD2. Germline CDR1 SGHRS, CDR2 YFSETQ. The CDR3 contains 17 residues. J lost 5 bases, V lost 0 bases, and 12 bases had no gene match.